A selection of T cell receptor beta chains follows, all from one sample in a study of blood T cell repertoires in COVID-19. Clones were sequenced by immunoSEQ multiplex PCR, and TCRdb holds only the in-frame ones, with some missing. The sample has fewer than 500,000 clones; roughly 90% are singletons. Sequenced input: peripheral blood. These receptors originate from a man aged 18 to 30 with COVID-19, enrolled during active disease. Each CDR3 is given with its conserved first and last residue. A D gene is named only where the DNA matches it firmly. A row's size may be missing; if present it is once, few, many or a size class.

CDR3aa: CASSYDRWNYGYTF
CDR3nt: TGTGCCAGCAGCTACGACAGGTGGAACTATGGCTACACCTTC
v_gene: TRBV7-9
d_gene: NA
j_gene: TRBJ1-2
abundance: NA

CDR3aa: CASSLARGHVTEAFF
CDR3nt: TGTGCCAGCAGCCTAGCCAGGGGGCACGTCACTGAAGCTTTCTTT
v_gene: TRBV5-6
d_gene: TRBD1
j_gene: TRBJ1-1
abundance: NA

CDR3aa: CASSELGLAGVETDTQYF
CDR3nt: TGCGCCAGCAGTGAGTTAGGACTAGCGGGAGTGGAAACAGATACGCAGTATTTT
v_gene: TRBV10-1
d_gene: TRBD2
j_gene: TRBJ2-3
abundance: NA

CDR3aa: CASSPSASSYNEQFF
CDR3nt: TGTGCCAGCAGCCCCAGCGCCAGCTCCTACAATGAGCAGTTCTTC
v_gene: TRBV7-3
d_gene: NA
j_gene: TRBJ2-1
abundance: NA

CDR3aa: CASSDRKTSGRNEQFF
CDR3nt: TGTGCCAGCAGTGACAGAAAAACTAGCGGGAGGAATGAGCAGTTCTTC
v_gene: TRBV6-4
d_gene: TRBD2
j_gene: TRBJ2-1
abundance: NA

CDR3aa: CASSLRTSGNLGNEQFF
CDR3nt: TGTGCCAGCAGCCTACGGACTAGCGGGAACTTGGGCAATGAGCAGTTCTTC
v_gene: TRBV3-1/TRBV3-2
d_gene: TRBD2
j_gene: TRBJ2-1
abundance: few

CDR3aa: CASRLDRAPNQPQHF
CDR3nt: TGTGCCAGTAGGCTGGACAGGGCCCCCAATCAGCCCCAGCATTTT
v_gene: TRBV19
d_gene: TRBD1
j_gene: TRBJ1-5
abundance: once

CDR3aa: CASSHGLARSTDTQYF
CDR3nt: TGTGCCAGCAGCCATGGACTAGCGAGGAGCACAGATACGCAGTATTTT
v_gene: TRBV3-1/TRBV3-2
d_gene: TRBD2
j_gene: TRBJ2-3
abundance: NA

CDR3aa: CSASKALRNTEAFF
CDR3nt: TGCAGTGCTAGTAAAGCTCTGAGGAACACTGAAGCTTTCTTT
v_gene: TRBV20-1
d_gene: NA
j_gene: TRBJ1-1
abundance: NA

CDR3aa: CASGFSVDRVTDTQYF
CDR3nt: TGTGCTAGTGGTTTTTCAGTAGACAGGGTGACAGATACGCAGTATTTT
v_gene: TRBV12-5
d_gene: TRBD1
j_gene: TRBJ2-3
abundance: NA

CDR3aa: CASSLEGATNEKLFF
CDR3nt: TGCGCCAGCAGCTTGGAGGGGGCAACTAATGAAAAACTGTTTTTT
v_gene: TRBV5-1
d_gene: NA
j_gene: TRBJ1-4
abundance: once

CDR3aa: CASMTGGMGDTQYF
CDR3nt: TGTGCCAGCATGACGGGGGGGATGGGGGATACGCAGTATTTT
v_gene: TRBV2
d_gene: TRBD2
j_gene: TRBJ2-3
abundance: NA

CDR3aa: CASSLGGTGQETQYF
CDR3nt: TGTGCCAGCAGCTTGGGTGGGACAGGCCAAGAGACCCAGTACTTC
v_gene: TRBV5-4
d_gene: TRBD1
j_gene: TRBJ2-5
abundance: NA

CDR3aa: CASSHLRDSTEAFF
CDR3nt: TGTGCCAGCAGCCATCTCAGGGACAGCACTGAAGCTTTCTTT
v_gene: TRBV3-1/TRBV3-2
d_gene: TRBD1
j_gene: TRBJ1-1
abundance: NA

CDR3aa: CASSQGNEQFF
CDR3nt: TGTGCCAGCAGCCAGGGGAATGAGCAGTTCTTC
v_gene: TRBV7-6
d_gene: NA
j_gene: TRBJ2-1
abundance: NA

CDR3aa: CASSYTHGENQPQHF
CDR3nt: TGTGCCAGCAGTTACACACACGGGGAGAATCAGCCCCAGCATTTT
v_gene: TRBV6-5
d_gene: NA
j_gene: TRBJ1-5
abundance: NA

CDR3aa: CASSLALEGGYTF
CDR3nt: TGTGCCAGCAGCTTGGCCCTGGAGGGCGGCTACACCTTC
v_gene: TRBV5-6
d_gene: NA
j_gene: TRBJ1-2
abundance: NA

CDR3aa: CASSLDRVLTYEQYF
CDR3nt: TGTGCCAGCAGCCTCGACAGGGTCCTAACCTACGAGCAGTACTTC
v_gene: TRBV11-2
d_gene: TRBD1
j_gene: TRBJ2-7
abundance: once

CDR3aa: CASSYTGQGSGYTF
CDR3nt: TGTGCCAGCAGTTACACAGGACAGGGTAGTGGCTACACCTTC
v_gene: TRBV6-5
d_gene: TRBD1
j_gene: TRBJ1-2
abundance: NA

CDR3aa: CSAGGQAGAFF
CDR3nt: TGCAGTGCGGGTGGACAGGCGGGCGCTTTCTTT
v_gene: TRBV20-1
d_gene: TRBD1
j_gene: TRBJ1-1
abundance: NA

CDR3aa: CASSLEAGIMNTEAFF
CDR3nt: TGTGCCAGCAGCTTAGAGGCAGGCATCATGAACACTGAAGCTTTCTTT
v_gene: TRBV7-9
d_gene: NA
j_gene: TRBJ1-1
abundance: few

CDR3aa: CASSLGPGTGYGYTF
CDR3nt: TGTGCCAGCAGCTTAGGCCCCGGGACAGGGTATGGCTACACCTTC
v_gene: TRBV7-8
d_gene: TRBD1
j_gene: TRBJ1-2
abundance: NA

CDR3aa: CASSLVRLAAGELFF
CDR3nt: TGTGCCAGCAGCTTAGTTAGATTGGCGGCCGGGGAGCTGTTTTTT
v_gene: TRBV7-2
d_gene: NA
j_gene: TRBJ2-2
abundance: NA

CDR3aa: CASSQEQTSGGAYEQYF
CDR3nt: TGCGCCAGCAGCCAAGAACAGACTAGCGGGGGGGCATACGAGCAGTACTTC
v_gene: TRBV4-1
d_gene: TRBD2
j_gene: TRBJ2-7
abundance: NA

CDR3aa: CAISDRLAGDSYEQYF
CDR3nt: TGTGCCATCAGTGACAGACTAGCGGGAGATTCTTACGAGCAGTACTTC
v_gene: TRBV10-3
d_gene: TRBD2
j_gene: TRBJ2-7
abundance: NA

CDR3aa: CASSPLAGGMNTEAFF
CDR3nt: TGTGCCAGCTCACCCTTAGCAGGGGGCATGAACACTGAAGCTTTCTTT
v_gene: TRBV18
d_gene: TRBD1
j_gene: TRBJ1-1
abundance: NA

CDR3aa: CASSPEGLGSTDTQYF
CDR3nt: TGTGCCAGCAGCCCAGAAGGACTAGGGAGCACAGATACGCAGTATTTT
v_gene: TRBV11-3
d_gene: TRBD2
j_gene: TRBJ2-3
abundance: NA

CDR3aa: CASSPLMTSAYEQYF
CDR3nt: TGTGCCAGCTCACCCTTAATGACTAGCGCGTACGAGCAGTACTTC
v_gene: TRBV18
d_gene: TRBD2
j_gene: TRBJ2-7
abundance: few

CDR3aa: CASSPQTYNEQFF
CDR3nt: TGTGCCAGCAGCCCCCAGACCTACAATGAGCAGTTCTTC
v_gene: TRBV7-9
d_gene: NA
j_gene: TRBJ2-1
abundance: once

CDR3aa: CASTQGRGNTIYF
CDR3nt: TGTGCCAGCACGCAGGGGAGAGGAAACACCATATATTTT
v_gene: TRBV6-5
d_gene: NA
j_gene: TRBJ1-3
abundance: NA

CDR3aa: CASSSVQSRGNEKLFF
CDR3nt: TGTGCCAGCAGCTCCGTCCAGAGCAGGGGTAATGAAAAACTGTTTTTT
v_gene: TRBV13
d_gene: NA
j_gene: TRBJ1-4
abundance: NA

CDR3aa: CASSPGQESGYGYTF
CDR3nt: TGTGCCAGCTCACCGGGACAAGAGTCGGGCTATGGCTACACCTTC
v_gene: TRBV18
d_gene: NA
j_gene: TRBJ1-2
abundance: NA

CDR3aa: CASTNRDYNTDTQYF
CDR3nt: TGTGCCAGCACGAACCGGGACTATAACACAGATACGCAGTATTTT
v_gene: TRBV9
d_gene: TRBD2
j_gene: TRBJ2-3
abundance: NA

CDR3aa: CASSRSMGLEKLFF
CDR3nt: TGTGCCAGTAGTAGATCGATGGGACTCGAAAAACTGTTTTTT
v_gene: TRBV19
d_gene: NA
j_gene: TRBJ1-4
abundance: once

CDR3aa: CASSLAGLPPGGGELFF
CDR3nt: TGTGCCAGCAGCTTAGCGGGGCTCCCGCCAGGGGGTGGGGAGCTGTTTTTT
v_gene: TRBV11-2
d_gene: TRBD1
j_gene: TRBJ2-2
abundance: NA

CDR3aa: CASSNRGTAYNEQFF
CDR3nt: TGTGCCAGCAGCAATCGCGGGACGGCCTACAATGAGCAGTTCTTC
v_gene: TRBV4-2
d_gene: NA
j_gene: TRBJ2-1
abundance: NA

CDR3aa: CASSLTPTGAGGTF
CDR3nt: TGTGCCAGCAGCCTAACCCCGACAGGGGCCGGGGGGACCTTC
v_gene: TRBV3-1/TRBV3-2
d_gene: TRBD1
j_gene: TRBJ1-2
abundance: NA

CDR3aa: CASSSPPTCTDTQYF
CDR3nt: TGTGCCAGCAGCTCCCCCCCCACTTGCACAGATACGCAGTATTTT
v_gene: TRBV11-3
d_gene: NA
j_gene: TRBJ2-3
abundance: NA

CDR3aa: CAWSATGGSEAFF
CDR3nt: TGTGCCTGGAGTGCGACAGGGGGCTCTGAAGCTTTCTTT
v_gene: TRBV30
d_gene: TRBD1
j_gene: TRBJ1-1
abundance: NA

CDR3aa: CSASRGEQGRYEQYF
CDR3nt: TGCAGTGCTAGTAGGGGAGAACAGGGGAGGTACGAGCAGTACTTC
v_gene: TRBV20-1
d_gene: NA
j_gene: TRBJ2-7
abundance: NA

CDR3aa: CASMKRTPGDTQYF
CDR3nt: TGTGCCAGCATGAAACGGACGCCGGGGGATACGCAGTATTTT
v_gene: TRBV6-5
d_gene: NA
j_gene: TRBJ2-3
abundance: NA

CDR3aa: CASSDWHEQYF
CDR3nt: TGTGCCAGCAGTGATTGGCACGAGCAGTACTTC
v_gene: TRBV25-1
d_gene: NA
j_gene: TRBJ2-7
abundance: NA

CDR3aa: CASNSLAGAQETQYF
CDR3nt: TGTGCCAGCAATTCTCTAGCGGGGGCTCAAGAGACCCAGTACTTC
v_gene: TRBV7-2
d_gene: TRBD2
j_gene: TRBJ2-5
abundance: once

CDR3aa: CASRLAARSSYNEQFF
CDR3nt: TGTGCAAGTCGCTTAGCTGCCCGGAGCTCCTACAATGAGCAGTTCTTC
v_gene: TRBV12-2
d_gene: NA
j_gene: TRBJ2-1
abundance: NA

CDR3aa: CATGGLAGLNTGELFF
CDR3nt: TGTGCCACGGGGGGACTAGCGGGGTTAAACACCGGGGAGCTGTTTTTT
v_gene: TRBV27
d_gene: TRBD2
j_gene: TRBJ2-2
abundance: NA

CDR3aa: CASSDPGRGEQYF
CDR3nt: TGTGCCAGCAGCGACCCCGGCCGGGGCGAGCAGTACTTC
v_gene: TRBV7-9
d_gene: NA
j_gene: TRBJ2-7
abundance: NA

CDR3aa: CASRRGLAAYQETQYF
CDR3nt: TGTGCCAGCAGGCGGGGACTAGCGGCGTACCAAGAGACCCAGTACTTC
v_gene: TRBV2
d_gene: TRBD2
j_gene: TRBJ2-5
abundance: NA

CDR3aa: CASSIPTTGSNYGYTF
CDR3nt: TGTGCCAGTAGTATCCCGACGACAGGGAGTAACTATGGCTACACCTTC
v_gene: TRBV19
d_gene: TRBD1
j_gene: TRBJ1-2
abundance: NA

CDR3aa: CASSPHLNTEAFF
CDR3nt: TGTGCCAGCTCCCCACACCTGAACACTGAAGCTTTCTTT
v_gene: TRBV2
d_gene: NA
j_gene: TRBJ1-1
abundance: NA

CDR3aa: CASSPGLAAYNEQFF
CDR3nt: TGTGCCAGCAGCCCCGGGCTAGCAGCCTACAATGAGCAGTTCTTC
v_gene: TRBV7-2
d_gene: NA
j_gene: TRBJ2-1
abundance: NA

CDR3aa: CASSEALGQGIMSNQPQHF
CDR3nt: TGTGCCAGCAGTGAAGCGCTTGGGCAGGGGATAATGAGCAATCAGCCCCAGCATTTT
v_gene: TRBV2
d_gene: NA
j_gene: TRBJ1-5
abundance: NA

CDR3aa: CASSDSLAKNIQYF
CDR3nt: TGTGCCAGCAGCGACAGTTTAGCCAAAAACATTCAGTACTTC
v_gene: TRBV9
d_gene: NA
j_gene: TRBJ2-4
abundance: NA

CDR3aa: CATSDTGGEQYF
CDR3nt: TGTGCCACCAGTGACACAGGGGGCGAGCAGTACTTC
v_gene: TRBV24-1
d_gene: TRBD1
j_gene: TRBJ2-7
abundance: few

CDR3aa: CASSPSRTGELFF
CDR3nt: TGTGCCAGCTCACCAAGCAGGACCGGGGAGCTGTTTTTT
v_gene: TRBV18
d_gene: NA
j_gene: TRBJ2-2
abundance: NA

CDR3aa: CASTGGADTQYF
CDR3nt: TGTGCCAGCACCGGGGGGGCAGATACGCAGTATTTT
v_gene: TRBV6-5
d_gene: TRBD2
j_gene: TRBJ2-3
abundance: NA

CDR3aa: CATSGGVSNEQYF
CDR3nt: TGTGCCACCTCAGGAGGGGTCTCCAACGAGCAGTACTTC
v_gene: TRBV2
d_gene: NA
j_gene: TRBJ2-7
abundance: few

CDR3aa: CASSQRTDTQYF
CDR3nt: TGTGCCAGCAGCCAGCGAACAGATACGCAGTATTTT
v_gene: TRBV3-1/TRBV3-2
d_gene: NA
j_gene: TRBJ2-3
abundance: NA

CDR3aa: CASSWGPNTEAFF
CDR3nt: TGTGCCAGCAGTTGGGGGCCAAACACTGAAGCTTTCTTT
v_gene: TRBV27
d_gene: NA
j_gene: TRBJ1-1
abundance: NA

CDR3aa: CASRQGTNYGYTF
CDR3nt: TGTGCCAGTAGACAGGGGACCAACTATGGCTACACCTTC
v_gene: TRBV19
d_gene: TRBD1
j_gene: TRBJ1-2
abundance: NA